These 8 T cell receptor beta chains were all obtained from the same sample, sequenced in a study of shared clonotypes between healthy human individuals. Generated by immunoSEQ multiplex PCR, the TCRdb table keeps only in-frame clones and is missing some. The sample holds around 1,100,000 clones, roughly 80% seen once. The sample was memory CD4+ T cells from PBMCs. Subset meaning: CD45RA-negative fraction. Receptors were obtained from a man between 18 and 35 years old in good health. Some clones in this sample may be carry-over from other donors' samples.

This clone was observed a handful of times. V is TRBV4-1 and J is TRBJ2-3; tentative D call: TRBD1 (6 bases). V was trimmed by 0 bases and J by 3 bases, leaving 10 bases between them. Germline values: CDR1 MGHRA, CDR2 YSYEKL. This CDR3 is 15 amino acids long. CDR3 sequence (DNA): TGCGCCAGCAGCCAAGATGCTAGGGGGACAGATACGCAGTATTTT. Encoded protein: CASSQDARGTDTQYF.

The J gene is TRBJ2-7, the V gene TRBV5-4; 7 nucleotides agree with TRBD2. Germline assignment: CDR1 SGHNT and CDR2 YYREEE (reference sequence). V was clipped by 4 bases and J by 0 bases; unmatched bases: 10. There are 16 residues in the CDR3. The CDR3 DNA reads TGTGCCAGCAGCGGGGGGGGACGGATTAGCTCCTACGAGCAGTACTTC. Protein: CASSGGGRISSYEQYF. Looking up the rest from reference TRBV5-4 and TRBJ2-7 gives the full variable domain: ETGVTQSPTHLIKTRGQQVTLRCSSQSGHNTVSWYQQALGQGPQFIFQYYREEENGRGNFPPRFSGLQFPNYSSELNVNALELDDSALYLCASSGGGRISSYEQYFGPGTRLTVT.

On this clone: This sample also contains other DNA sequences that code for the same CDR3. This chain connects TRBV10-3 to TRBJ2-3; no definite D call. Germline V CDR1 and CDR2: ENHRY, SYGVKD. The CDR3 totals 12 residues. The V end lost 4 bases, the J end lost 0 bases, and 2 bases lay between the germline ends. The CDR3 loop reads CAISGSTDTQYF. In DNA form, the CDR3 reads TGTGCCATCAGTGGTAGCACAGATACGCAGTATTTT.

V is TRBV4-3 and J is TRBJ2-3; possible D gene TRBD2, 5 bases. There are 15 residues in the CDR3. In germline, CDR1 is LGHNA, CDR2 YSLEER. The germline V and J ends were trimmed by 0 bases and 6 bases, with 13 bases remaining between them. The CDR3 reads CASSQDGGRGDTQYF. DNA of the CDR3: TGCGCCAGCAGCCAAGATGGAGGTCGCGGGGATACGCAGTATTTT.

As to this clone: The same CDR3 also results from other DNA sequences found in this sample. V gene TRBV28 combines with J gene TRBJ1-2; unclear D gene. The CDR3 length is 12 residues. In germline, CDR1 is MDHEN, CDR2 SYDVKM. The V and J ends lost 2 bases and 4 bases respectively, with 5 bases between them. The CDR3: CASSLPSYGYTF. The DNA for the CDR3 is TGTGCCAGCAGTTTACCCAGCTATGGCTACACCTTC.

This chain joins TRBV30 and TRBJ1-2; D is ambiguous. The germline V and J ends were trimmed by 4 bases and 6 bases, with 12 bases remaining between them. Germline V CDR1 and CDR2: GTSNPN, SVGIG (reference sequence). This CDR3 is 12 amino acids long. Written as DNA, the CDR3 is TGTGCCTGGAATCGGAAGAGCAATGGCTACACCTTC. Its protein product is CAWNRKSNGYTF.

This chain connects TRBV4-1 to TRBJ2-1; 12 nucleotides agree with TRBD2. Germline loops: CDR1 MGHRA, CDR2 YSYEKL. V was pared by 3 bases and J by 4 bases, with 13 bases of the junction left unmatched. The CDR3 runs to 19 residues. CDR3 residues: CASSQDPRGLAGTYNEQFF. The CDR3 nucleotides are TGCGCCAGCAGCCAGGACCCCCGCGGACTAGCGGGAACGTACAATGAGCAGTTCTTC.

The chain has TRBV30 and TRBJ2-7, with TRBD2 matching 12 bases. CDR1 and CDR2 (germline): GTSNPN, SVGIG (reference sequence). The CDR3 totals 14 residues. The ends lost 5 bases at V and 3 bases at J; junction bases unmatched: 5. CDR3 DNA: TGTGCCTGGGGAGGACTAGCGGGAATCTACGAGCAGTACTTC. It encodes CAWGGLAGIYEQYF. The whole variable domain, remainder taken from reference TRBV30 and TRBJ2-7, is SQTIHQWPATLVQPVGSPLSLECTVEGTSNPNLYWYRQAAGRGLQLLFYSVGIGQISSEVPQNLSASRPQDRQFILSSKKLLLSDSGFYLCAWGGLAGIYEQYFGPGTRLTVT.